The rows below give T cell receptor beta chains drawn from one sample of a study of CD8+ T cells in alopecia areata. Produced via immunoSEQ multiplex PCR; TCRdb's table is partial and in-frame only. The repertoire consists of about 190,000 clones, with 45% to 65% occurring once and the leading ten covering around 0.69%. The sequences come from CD4+ T cells sorted from blood, collected at week 4, from a patient treated with tofacitinib. The origin of the receptors is a human donor with alopecia areata. CDR3s include the opening cysteine and the closing phenylalanine or tryptophan. The D gene is left open where the match is weak. A row's size may be missing; if present it is once, few, many or a size class.

few	-	TRBJ2-1	TRBV29-1	TGCAGCGTCCGGGAGACCTACAATGAGCAGTTCTTC	CSVRETYNEQFF
few	-	TRBJ2-5	TRBV2	TGTGCCAGCAGTGAACCAATGGAACAGACCCAGTACTTC	CASSEPMEQTQYF
once	-	TRBJ2-7	TRBV6-1	TGTGCCAGCAAATGGACCACCACCTCCTACGAGCAGTACTTC	CASKWTTTSYEQYF
-	-	TRBJ1-1	TRBV7-2	TGTGCCAGCAGCTTCTCAACAGGGATCACTGAAGCTTTCTTT	CASSFSTGITEAFF
-	-	TRBJ2-5	TRBV4-3	TGCGCCAGCAGCCACCCCGTTCGGGTAGAGGGATTAGAAGAGACCCAGTACTTC	CASSHPVRVEGLEETQYF
-	-	TRBJ2-2	TRBV29-1	TGCAGCGTGAGAGACACCGGGGAGCTGTTTTTT	CSVRDTGELFF
-	-	TRBJ1-2	TRBV6-1	TGTGCCAGCAGTGAACGGGGGGGGTCCTACACCTTC	CASSERGGSYTF
few	-	TRBJ1-1	TRBV30	TGTGCCTGGAGTCACGGCACAGCCAAGGCAGCTTTCTTT	CAWSHGTAKAAFF
-	-	TRBJ2-5	TRBV7-2	TGTGCCAGCAGGGTTGTTAGGGAGGTCCCCTGGGAGACCCAGTACTTC	CASRVVREVPWETQYF
-	-	TRBJ2-1	TRBV7-9	TGTGCCAGCAGCATCTCGACTAGTTACAATGAGCAGTTCTTC	CASSISTSYNEQFF
-	-	TRBJ2-3	TRBV28	TGTGCCAGCAGTTGGGAGGGGGGCACAGATACGCAGTATTTT	CASSWEGGTDTQYF
few	-	TRBJ2-5	TRBV29-1	TGCAGCGTTATGCGGGAACAAGAGACCCAGTACTTC	CSVMREQETQYF
-	-	TRBJ2-7	TRBV29-1	TGCAGCGTTGGGTGGAACTCCTACGAGCAGTACTTC	CSVGWNSYEQYF
-	-	TRBJ2-7	TRBV4-2	TGTGCCAGCAGCCAAGAGGCTTTGGGCTACGAGCAGTACTTC	CASSQEALGYEQYF
-	-	TRBJ2-2	TRBV27	TGTGCCAGCAGTTTGGGCACCGGGGAGCTGTTTTTT	CASSLGTGELFF
once	-	TRBJ1-2	TRBV4-1	TGCGCCAGCAGCCAAGATAGGACACTCAAGGCAGGTGGCTACACCTTC	CASSQDRTLKAGGYTF
-	TRBD2	TRBJ2-1	TRBV5-1	TGCGCCAGCAGTTTGACTAGCGGAAACAATGAGCAGTTCTTC	CASSLTSGNNEQFF
-	TRBD2	TRBJ2-3	TRBV29-1	TGCAGCGTTGAAAGGCTTAAGGGACTAGCGGATACGCAGTATTTT	CSVERLKGLADTQYF
few	TRBD2	TRBJ2-3	TRBV5-6	TGTGCCAGCAGCCCAGCGGGACTAGGATCGCAGTATTTT	CASSPAGLGSQYF
once	TRBD1	TRBJ2-7	TRBV28	TGTGCCAGCAGTGACAGGGACGAGCAGTACTTC	CASSDRDEQYF
once	-	TRBJ1-1	TRBV19	TGTGCCAGCAGAGGGGGGACCACTGAAGCTTTCTTT	CASRGGTTEAFF
once	-	TRBJ2-7	TRBV20-1	TGCAGTGTAAACATCCCCTACGAGCAGTACTTC	CSVNIPYEQYF
few	-	TRBJ2-6	TRBV29-1	TGCAGCGTTGTAGGAGGGTCTGGGGCCAACGTCCTGACTTTC	CSVVGGSGANVLTF
-	-	TRBJ2-3	TRBV29-1	TGCAGCGTTGAAGGATCCCGGGGGAGCACAGATACGCAGTATTTT	CSVEGSRGSTDTQYF
-	-	TRBJ2-5	TRBV5-1	TGCGCCAGCAGCACCGGGGTTAAAGAGACCCAGTACTTC	CASSTGVKETQYF
once	-	TRBJ2-7	TRBV29-1	TGCAGCGTCAGGGACGGTGACTCCTACGAGCAGTACTTC	CSVRDGDSYEQYF
once	-	TRBJ2-5	TRBV5-1	TGCGCCAGCAGCTTGGGGGTCGGGAGTAGAGAGACCCAGTACTTC	CASSLGVGSRETQYF
-	-	TRBJ2-2	TRBV4-2	TGTGCCAGCAGCCAAGATCCAAAGGGGTACGGCGGGGAGCTGTTTTTT	CASSQDPKGYGGELFF
-	TRBD1	TRBJ1-1	TRBV9	TGTGCCAGCAGCGTCCAGACAGGGGCGGACACTGAAGCTTTCTTT	CASSVQTGADTEAFF
-	TRBD2	TRBJ2-7	TRBV7-2	TGTGCCAGCAGCCCCCGCCCGTCTAGCGGGAGGGCCGAGCAGTACTTC	CASSPRPSSGRAEQYF
-	-	TRBJ2-1	TRBV28	TGTGCCAGCAGTCCCGACGCGTTCTTC	CASSPDAFF
-	-	TRBJ2-4	TRBV14	TGTGCCAGCAGCCAAGGAGGACCTATTGGGGTAGCCAAAAACATTCAGTACTTC	CASSQGGPIGVAKNIQYF